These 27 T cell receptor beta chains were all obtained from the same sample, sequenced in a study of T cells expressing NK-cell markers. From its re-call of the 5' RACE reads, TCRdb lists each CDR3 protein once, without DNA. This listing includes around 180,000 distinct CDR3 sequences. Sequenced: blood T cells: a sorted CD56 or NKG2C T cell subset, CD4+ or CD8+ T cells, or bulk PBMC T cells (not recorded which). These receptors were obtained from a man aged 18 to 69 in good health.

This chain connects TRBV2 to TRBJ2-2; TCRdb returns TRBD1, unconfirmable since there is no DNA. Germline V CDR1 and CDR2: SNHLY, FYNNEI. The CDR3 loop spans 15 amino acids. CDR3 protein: CARKTGGSDTGELFF. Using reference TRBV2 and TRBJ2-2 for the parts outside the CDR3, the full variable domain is EPEVTQTPSHQVTQMGQEVILRCVPISNHLYFYWYRQILGQKVEFLVSFYNNEISEKSEIFDDQFSVERPDGSNFTLKIRSTKLEDSAMYFCARKTGGSDTGELFFGEGSRLTVL.

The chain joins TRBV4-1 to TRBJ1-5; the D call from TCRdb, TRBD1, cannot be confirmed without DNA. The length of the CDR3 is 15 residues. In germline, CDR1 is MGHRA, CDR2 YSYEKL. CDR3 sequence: CASSHQGGANQPQHF.

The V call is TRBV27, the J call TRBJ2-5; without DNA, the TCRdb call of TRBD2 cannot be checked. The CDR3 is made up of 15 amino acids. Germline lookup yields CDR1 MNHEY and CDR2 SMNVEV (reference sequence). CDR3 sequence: CASSPTTISSGAQYF.

CDR3: CASSISGGEEQFF. The rearrangement links TRBV19 to TRBJ2-1; TCRdb's D gene call, TRBD2, goes unchecked for lack of DNA. Germline CDR1 reads LNHDA; CDR2 reads SQIVND (reference sequence). The CDR3 contains 13 residues.

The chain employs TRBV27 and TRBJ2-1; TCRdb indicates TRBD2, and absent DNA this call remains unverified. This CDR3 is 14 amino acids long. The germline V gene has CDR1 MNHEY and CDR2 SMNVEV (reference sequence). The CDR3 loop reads CASSDGTSPDEQFF.

Here the CDR3 reads CASKGVSSYEQYF. The rearrangement joins TRBV2 to TRBJ2-7. The CDR3 loop spans 13 amino acids. CDR1 SNHLY and CDR2 FYNNEI come from the germline V gene.

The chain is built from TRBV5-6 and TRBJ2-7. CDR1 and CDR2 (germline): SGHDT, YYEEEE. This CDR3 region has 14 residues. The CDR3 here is CASSRTMSSYEQYF.

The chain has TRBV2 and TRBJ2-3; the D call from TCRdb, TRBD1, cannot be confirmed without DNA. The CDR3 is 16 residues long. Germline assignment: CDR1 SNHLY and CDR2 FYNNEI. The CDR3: CASSGWPGQGTDTQYF.

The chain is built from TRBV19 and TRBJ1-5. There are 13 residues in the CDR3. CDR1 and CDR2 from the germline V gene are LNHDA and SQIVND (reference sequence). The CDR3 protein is CASSGPANQPQHF.

Here the CDR3 reads CATAPAGGLGNEQFF. This chain links TRBV19 with TRBJ2-1; as DNA is missing, the TRBD2 call by TCRdb cannot be tested. Germline CDR1 is LNHDA and CDR2 is SQIVND (reference sequence). The CDR3 consists of 15 residues.

The CDR3 protein is CASSLVGQAVEQYF. The chain has TRBV13 and TRBJ2-7. Germline CDR1 is PRHDT and CDR2 is FYEKMQ (reference sequence). CDR3 length: 14 residues.

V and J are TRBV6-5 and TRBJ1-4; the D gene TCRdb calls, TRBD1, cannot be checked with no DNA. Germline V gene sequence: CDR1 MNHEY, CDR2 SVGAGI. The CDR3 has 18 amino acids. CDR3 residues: CASSLYLGQGSFAEKLFF.

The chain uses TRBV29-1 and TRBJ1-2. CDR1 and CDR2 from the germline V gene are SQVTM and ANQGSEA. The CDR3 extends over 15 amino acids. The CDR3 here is CSVEDREEINYGYTF.

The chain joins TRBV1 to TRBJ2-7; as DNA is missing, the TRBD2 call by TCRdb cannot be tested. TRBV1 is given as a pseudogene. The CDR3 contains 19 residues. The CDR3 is CTSSSPGLAEALTTYEQYF.

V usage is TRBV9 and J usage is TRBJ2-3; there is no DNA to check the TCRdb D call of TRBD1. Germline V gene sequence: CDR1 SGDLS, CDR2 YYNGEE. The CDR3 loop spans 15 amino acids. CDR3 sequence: CASSPGGSFTDTQYF.

CDR3: CASSLRWDYYGYTF. The chain couples TRBV6-5 to TRBJ1-2. This CDR3 is built from 14 residues. Germline CDR1 is MNHEY and CDR2 is SVGAGI.

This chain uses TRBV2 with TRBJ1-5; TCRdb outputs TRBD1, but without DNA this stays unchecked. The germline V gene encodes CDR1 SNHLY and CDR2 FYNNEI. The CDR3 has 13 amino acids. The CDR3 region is CASKGRGDQPQHF. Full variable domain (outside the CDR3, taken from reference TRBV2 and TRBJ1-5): EPEVTQTPSHQVTQMGQEVILRCVPISNHLYFYWYRQILGQKVEFLVSFYNNEISEKSEIFDDQFSVERPDGSNFTLKIRSTKLEDSAMYFCASKGRGDQPQHFGDGTRLSIL.

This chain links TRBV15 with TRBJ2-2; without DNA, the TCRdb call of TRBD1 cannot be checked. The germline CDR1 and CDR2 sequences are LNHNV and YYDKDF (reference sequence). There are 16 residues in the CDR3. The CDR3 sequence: CATSRPEGRGTGELFF.

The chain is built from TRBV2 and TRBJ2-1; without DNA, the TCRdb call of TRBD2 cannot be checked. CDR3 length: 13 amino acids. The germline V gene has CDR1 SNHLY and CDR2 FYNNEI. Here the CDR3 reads CASRTSGGFEQFF.

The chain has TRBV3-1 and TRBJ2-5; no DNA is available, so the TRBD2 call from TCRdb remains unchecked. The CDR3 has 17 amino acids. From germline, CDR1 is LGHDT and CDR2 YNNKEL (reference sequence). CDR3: CASSPPDSGDPQETQYF.

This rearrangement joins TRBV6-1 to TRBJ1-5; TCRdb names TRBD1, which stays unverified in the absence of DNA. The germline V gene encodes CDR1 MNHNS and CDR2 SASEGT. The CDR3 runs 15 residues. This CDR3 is CASSLTGTANQPQHF.

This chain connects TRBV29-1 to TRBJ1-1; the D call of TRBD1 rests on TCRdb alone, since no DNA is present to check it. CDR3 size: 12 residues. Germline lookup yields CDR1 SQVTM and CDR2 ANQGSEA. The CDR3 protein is CSVNEQGIEAFF. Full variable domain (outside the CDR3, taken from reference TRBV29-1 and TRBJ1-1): SAVISQKPSRDICQRGTSLTIQCQVDSQVTMMFWYRQQPGQSLTLIATANQGSEATYESGFVIDKFPISRPNLTFSTLTVSNMSPEDSSIYLCSVNEQGIEAFFGQGTRLTVV.

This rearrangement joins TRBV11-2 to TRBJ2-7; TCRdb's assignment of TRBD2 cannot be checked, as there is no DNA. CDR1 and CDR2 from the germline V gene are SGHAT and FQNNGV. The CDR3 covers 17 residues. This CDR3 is CASSPSSGGLHSYEQYF.

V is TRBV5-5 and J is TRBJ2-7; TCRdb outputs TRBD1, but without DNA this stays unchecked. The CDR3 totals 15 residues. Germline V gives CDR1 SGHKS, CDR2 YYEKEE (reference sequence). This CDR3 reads CASSLVSGWSYEQYF.

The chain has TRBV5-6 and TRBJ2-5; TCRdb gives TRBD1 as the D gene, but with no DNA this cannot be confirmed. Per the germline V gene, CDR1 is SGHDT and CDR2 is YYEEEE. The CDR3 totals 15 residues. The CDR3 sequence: CASSLDGQGEETQYF.

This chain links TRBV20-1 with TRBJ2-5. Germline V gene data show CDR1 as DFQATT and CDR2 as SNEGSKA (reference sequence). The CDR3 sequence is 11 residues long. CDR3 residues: CSARTGETQYF.

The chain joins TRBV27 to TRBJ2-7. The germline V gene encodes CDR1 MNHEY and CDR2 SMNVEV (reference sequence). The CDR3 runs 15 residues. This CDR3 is CASSSHPQGSYEQYF.